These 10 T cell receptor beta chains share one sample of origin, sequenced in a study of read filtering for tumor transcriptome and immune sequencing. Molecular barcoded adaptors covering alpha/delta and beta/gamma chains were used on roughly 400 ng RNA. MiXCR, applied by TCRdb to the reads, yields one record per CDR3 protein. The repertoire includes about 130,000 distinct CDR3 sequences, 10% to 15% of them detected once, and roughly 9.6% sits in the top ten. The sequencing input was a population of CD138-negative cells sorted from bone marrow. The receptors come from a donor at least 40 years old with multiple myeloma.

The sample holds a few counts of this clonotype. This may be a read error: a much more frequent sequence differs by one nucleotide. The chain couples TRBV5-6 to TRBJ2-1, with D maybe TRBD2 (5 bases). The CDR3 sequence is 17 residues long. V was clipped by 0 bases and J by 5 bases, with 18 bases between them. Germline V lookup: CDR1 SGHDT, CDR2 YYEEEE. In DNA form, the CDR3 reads TGTGCCAGCAGCTTGGCCCTAGCTGGGGTCGAGGACAATGAGCAGTTCTTC. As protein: CASSLALAGVEDNEQFF.

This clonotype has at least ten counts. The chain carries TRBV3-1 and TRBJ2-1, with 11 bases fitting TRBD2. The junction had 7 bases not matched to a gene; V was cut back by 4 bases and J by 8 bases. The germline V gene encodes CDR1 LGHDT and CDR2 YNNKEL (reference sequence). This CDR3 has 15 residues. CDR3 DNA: TGTGCCAGCAGCCTTAGCGGGAGGGCCCTCGATGAGCAGTTCTTC. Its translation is CASSLSGRALDEQFF.

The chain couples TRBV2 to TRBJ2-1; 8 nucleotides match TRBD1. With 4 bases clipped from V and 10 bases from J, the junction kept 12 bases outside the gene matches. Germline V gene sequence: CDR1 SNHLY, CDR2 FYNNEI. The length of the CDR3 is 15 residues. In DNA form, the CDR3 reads TGTGCCAGCAGTGTTGGGGTACAGGGGGACCGGGAGCAGTTCTTC. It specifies CASSVGVQGDREQFF.

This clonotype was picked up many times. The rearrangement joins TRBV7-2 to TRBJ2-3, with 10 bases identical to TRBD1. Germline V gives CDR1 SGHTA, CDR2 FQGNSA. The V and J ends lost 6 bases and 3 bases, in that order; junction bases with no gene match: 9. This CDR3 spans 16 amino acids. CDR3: CASRLTGTGVTDTQYF. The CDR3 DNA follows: TGTGCCAGCAGGCTTACCGGGACAGGGGTTACAGATACGCAGTATTTT.

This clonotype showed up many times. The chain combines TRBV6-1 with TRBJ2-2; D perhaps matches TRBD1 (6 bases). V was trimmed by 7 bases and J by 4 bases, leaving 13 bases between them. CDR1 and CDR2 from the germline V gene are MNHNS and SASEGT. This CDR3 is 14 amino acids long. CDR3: CASIPLRGTGELFF. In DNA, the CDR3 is TGTGCCAGCATCCCCCTCAGGGGCACCGGGGAGCTGTTTTTT.

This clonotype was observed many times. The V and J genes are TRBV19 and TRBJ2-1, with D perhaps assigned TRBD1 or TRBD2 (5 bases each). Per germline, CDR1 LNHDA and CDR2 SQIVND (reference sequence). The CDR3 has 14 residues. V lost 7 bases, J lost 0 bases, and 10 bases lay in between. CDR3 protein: CASKGPYSYNEQFF. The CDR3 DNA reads TGTGCCAGTAAGGGACCTTACTCCTACAATGAGCAGTTCTTC.

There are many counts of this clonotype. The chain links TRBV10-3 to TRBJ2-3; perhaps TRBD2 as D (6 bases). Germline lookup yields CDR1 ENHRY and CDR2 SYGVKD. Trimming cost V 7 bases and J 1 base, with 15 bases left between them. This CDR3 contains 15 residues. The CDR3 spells CAINEGGVGTDTQYF. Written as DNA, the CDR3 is TGTGCCATCAACGAAGGAGGGGTTGGCACAGATACGCAGTATTTT.

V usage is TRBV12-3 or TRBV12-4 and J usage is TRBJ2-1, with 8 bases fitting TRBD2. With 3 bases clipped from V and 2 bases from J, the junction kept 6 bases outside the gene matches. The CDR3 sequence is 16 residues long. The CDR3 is CASSLDGRAAYNEQFF. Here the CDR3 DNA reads TGTGCCAGCAGTTTGGACGGGAGGGCCGCCTACAATGAGCAGTTCTTC.

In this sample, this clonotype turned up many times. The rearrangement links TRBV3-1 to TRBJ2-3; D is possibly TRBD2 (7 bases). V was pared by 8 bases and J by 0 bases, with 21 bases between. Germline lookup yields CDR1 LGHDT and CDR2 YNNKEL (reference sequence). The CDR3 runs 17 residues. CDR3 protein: CASRPRIGGASTDTQYF. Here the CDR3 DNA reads TGTGCCAGCCGGCCGAGAATTGGGGGGGCAAGCACAGATACGCAGTATTTT.

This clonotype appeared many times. The CDR3 loop reads CASSLDGSYTGELFF. For the CDR3, the DNA is TGCGCCAGCAGCTTGGACGGCTCCTACACCGGGGAGCTGTTTTTT. The chain couples TRBV5-1 to TRBJ2-2, with D hard to call. Per the germline V gene, CDR1 is SGHRS and CDR2 is YFSETQ. The CDR3 extends over 15 amino acids. Between the trimmed V and J ends, which lost 0 bases and 3 bases, there was a span of 9 bases. The full variable domain, completed using reference TRBV5-1 and TRBJ2-2, is KAGVTQTPRYLIKTRGQQVTLSCSPISGHRSVSWYQQTPGQGLQFLFEYFSETQRNKGNFPGRFSGRQFSNSRSEMNVSTLELGDSALYLCASSLDGSYTGELFFGEGSRLTVL.